One and the same sample provided the 26 T cell receptor beta chains below, sequenced in a study of blood T cell repertoires in COVID-19. The protocol was immunoSEQ multiplex PCR, while the TCRdb copy is restricted to in-frame clones and leaves out a portion. The data show 66,000 or so clones, around four fifths seen once. Sequencing was carried out using peripheral blood. The source of these receptors is a human donor in a cohort sampled during active COVID-19.

The chain employs TRBV9 and TRBJ2-7; 10 bases match TRBD1. Germline V lookup: CDR1 SGDLS, CDR2 YYNGEE. The CDR3 length is 20 residues. The junction had 21 bases not matched to a gene; V was cut back by 4 bases and J by 2 bases. This CDR3 reads CASSKGLGTGDNLRPYEQYF. Here the CDR3 DNA reads TGTGCCAGCAGCAAAGGTCTCGGGACAGGGGACAATCTTCGCCCCTACGAGCAGTACTTC.

The V and J genes are TRBV25-1 and TRBJ2-7, with TRBD2 matching over 7 bases. This CDR3 contains 15 residues. CDR1 and CDR2 from the germline V gene are MGHDK and SYGVNS. J gave up 1 base and V 2 bases, and 5 bases lay outside the gene matches. Here the CDR3 reads CASSEAGVRSYEQYF. DNA for the CDR3: TGTGCCAGCAGTGAAGCGGGAGTGAGATCCTACGAGCAGTACTTC.

There are a few counts of this clone. This chain uses TRBV10-3 with TRBJ2-1; D is ambiguous. Per germline, CDR1 ENHRY and CDR2 SYGVKD. Trimming stripped 2 bases from V and 6 bases from J, with 8 bases between. The CDR3 is 13 amino acids. CDR3 region: CAISEGVSNEQFF. In DNA, the CDR3 is TGTGCCATCAGTGAGGGAGTTTCCAATGAGCAGTTCTTC.

The chain uses TRBV6-1 and TRBJ1-2; D is possibly TRBD1 (6 bases). V was cut by 3 bases and J by 2 bases, with 7 bases left in between. Per germline, CDR1 MNHNS and CDR2 SASEGT. The CDR3 sequence is 13 residues long. CDR3 bases: TGTGCCAGCAGTGAGCAGGGGAACTATGGCTACACCTTC. Amino acid sequence: CASSEQGNYGYTF.

The rearrangement links TRBV20-1 to TRBJ2-1; TRBD2 agrees at 8 bases. This CDR3 is built from 14 residues. V trimming: 3 bases; J trimming: 5 bases; junction bases outside the gene matches: 6. The germline gives CDR1 DFQATT, CDR2 SNEGSKA (reference sequence). The CDR3, as DNA: TGCAGTGCTAGTGGCGGGACTAGACACAATGAGCAGTTCTTC. It codes for CSASGGTRHNEQFF.

The rearrangement uses TRBV29-1 and TRBJ1-3, with a possible D match to TRBD1 (5 bases). Trimming shortened V by 1 base and J by 4 bases, and 11 bases separated the two germline ends. Germline assignment: CDR1 SQVTM and CDR2 ANQGSEA. The CDR3 length is 14 residues. This chain's CDR3 is CSVEVQGSGNTIYF. CDR3 DNA: TGCAGCGTTGAAGTCCAGGGTTCGGGAAACACCATATATTTT. Full variable domain (outside the CDR3, taken from reference TRBV29-1 and TRBJ1-3): SAVISQKPSRDICQRGTSLTIQCQVDSQVTMMFWYRQQPGQSLTLIATANQGSEATYESGFVIDKFPISRPNLTFSTLTVSNMSPEDSSIYLCSVEVQGSGNTIYFGEGSWLTVV.

This chain uses TRBV28 with TRBJ1-5; D gene ambiguous. The CDR3 contains 15 residues. The V end was cut by 8 bases, the J end by 0 bases, with 14 bases between. From germline, CDR1 is MDHEN and CDR2 SYDVKM. The CDR3 region is CASSGGQTSNQPQHF. CDR3 DNA sequence: TGTGCCAGCTCCGGCGGGCAAACTAGCAATCAGCCCCAGCATTTT.

The V and J genes are TRBV10-2 and TRBJ2-6, with 7 bases aligning to TRBD2. V lost 2 bases to trimming and J lost 2 bases; unmatched junction nucleotides: 0. This CDR3 is 15 amino acids long. Germline V gene lookup returns CDR1 WSHSY and CDR2 SAAADI. The CDR3 region has the DNA TGCGCCAGCAGTGAGGGGGGGGCTGGGGCCAACGTCCTGACTTTC. This gives the protein CASSEGGAGANVLTF.

The chain has TRBV28 and TRBJ2-7; possible D gene TRBD2, 6 bases. CDR1 and CDR2 (germline): MDHEN, SYDVKM. Trimming stripped 5 bases from V and 2 bases from J, with 13 bases between. The CDR3 has 14 amino acids. In DNA, the CDR3 is TGTGCCAGCAGTGGGGGGACTGCCCCCTACGAGCAGTACTTC. Its translation: CASSGGTAPYEQYF.

The chain has TRBV5-1 and TRBJ1-3; D is undetermined. This CDR3 contains 13 residues. Trimming stripped 5 bases from V and 1 base from J, with 7 bases between. CDR1 and CDR2 from the germline V gene are SGHRS and YFSETQ. The CDR3 DNA reads as TGCGCCAGCAGGTTAGATTCTGGAAACACCATATATTTT. It encodes CASRLDSGNTIYF.

This chain links TRBV7-2 with TRBJ1-1, with 10 bases that match TRBD1. This CDR3 has 18 residues. The germline V gene has CDR1 SGHTA and CDR2 FQGNSA. Trimming cost V 4 bases and J 3 bases; bases outside gene matches: 14. The chain's CDR3 is CASSSRQGAGRGDTEAFF. DNA for the CDR3: TGTGCCAGCAGCTCCCGACAGGGGGCAGGAAGGGGGGACACTGAAGCTTTCTTT.

This clone was counted only a few times. This chain uses TRBV5-8 with TRBJ1-2; D ambiguous. This CDR3 contains 14 residues. Germline V lookup: CDR1 SGHTS, CDR2 YDEGEE. With 3 bases removed from V and 14 bases from J, the gap between germline ends came to 23 bases. DNA of the CDR3: TGTGCCAGCAGCTGGAGAGCGGGAGGTAGCGGTGCTACCTTC. Translated: CASSWRAGGSGATF.

V is TRBV5-1 and J is TRBJ1-1; 8 bases match TRBD1. CDR3 length equals 13 residues. CDR1 SGHRS and CDR2 YFSETQ come from the germline V gene. Trimming at V came to 7 bases and at J to 2 bases, leaving 4 bases not matched to a gene. Here the CDR3 DNA reads TGCGCCAGCGGACAGGGTACTAACACTGAAGCTTTCTTT. This translates into CASGQGTNTEAFF.

The genes are TRBV5-4 and TRBJ2-5; tentative D call: TRBD1 (7 bases). The germline CDR1 and CDR2 sequences are SGHNT and YYREEE (reference sequence). The CDR3 covers 16 residues. Trimming took off 0 bases at V and 2 bases at J, with 14 bases between the two ends. CDR3 bases: TGTGCCAGCAGCTTGGGTTGGAGGGGGCAGCAAGAGACCCAGTACTTC. It specifies CASSLGWRGQQETQYF.

The V gene is TRBV19, the J gene TRBJ2-3, with D unclear. Germline loops: CDR1 LNHDA, CDR2 SQIVND (reference sequence). V dropped 3 bases and J dropped 4 bases, with 8 bases sitting between them. There are 13 residues in the CDR3. In DNA form, the CDR3 reads TGTGCCAGTAGTATCGAGTATTCAGATACGCAGTATTTT. Translating gives CASSIEYSDTQYF.

This chain links TRBV2 with TRBJ2-7, with D unclear. The germline CDR1 and CDR2 sequences are SNHLY and FYNNEI. The ends were cut back, 6 bases at V and 6 bases at J, with 12 bases in the middle. The CDR3 loop spans 12 amino acids. CDR3 sequence: CASSRNYGEQYF. The CDR3 nucleotides are TGTGCCAGCAGCCGCAACTACGGCGAGCAGTACTTC.

This chain connects TRBV28 to TRBJ2-7; D perhaps matches TRBD1 (6 bases). Germline V gene data show CDR1 as MDHEN and CDR2 as SYDVKM. V gave up 5 bases and J gave up 6 bases, with 17 bases separating them. The CDR3 extends over 14 amino acids. CDR3 bases: TGTGCCAGCAGTATGGGGGCAGCCATCCCCGAGCAGTACTTC. The encoded protein is CASSMGAAIPEQYF.

The rearrangement joins TRBV6-5 to TRBJ2-5; 7 bases fit TRBD2. This CDR3 has 15 amino acids. V lost 7 bases and J lost 2; bases outside the gene matches: 10. Germline-derived CDR1 and CDR2 are MNHEY and SVGAGI. This CDR3 reads CASKPTSAPQETQYF. In DNA form, the CDR3 reads TGTGCCAGCAAACCAACTAGCGCGCCTCAAGAGACCCAGTACTTC.

This clone was seen only once. The genes are TRBV30 and TRBJ2-7; D is perhaps TRBD1 (5 bases). V was trimmed by 5 bases and J by 0 bases, leaving 11 bases between them. The CDR3 is 13 residues long. Germline V gene lookup returns CDR1 GTSNPN and CDR2 SVGIG (reference sequence). As DNA, the CDR3 is TGTGCCTGGTTTTGGGGCAGCTCCTACGAGCAGTACTTC. Residues: CAWFWGSSYEQYF.

This chain joins TRBV11-2 and TRBJ2-7; TRBD2 matches at 7 bases. Germline V gene sequence: CDR1 SGHAT, CDR2 FQNNGV. This CDR3 contains 14 residues. V trimming: 5 bases; J trimming: 5 bases; junction bases outside the gene matches: 9. CDR3 region: CASSPLGRGDEQYF. CDR3 coding DNA: TGTGCCAGCAGCCCGTTGGGGAGGGGCGACGAGCAGTACTTC.

The chain has TRBV24-1 and TRBJ2-5; tentative D call: TRBD1 (6 bases). Germline CDR1 and CDR2: KGHDR and SFDVKD. The CDR3 consists of 13 residues. With 6 bases removed from V and 5 bases from J, the gap between germline ends came to 12 bases. The CDR3 bases are TGTGCCACCAGTCTAGGGGGAAACGAGACCCAGTACTTC. Its protein is CATSLGGNETQYF.

This sequence joins TRBV18 and TRBJ1-4; TRBD1 might be the D (5 bases). Trimming left V 1 base short and J 6 bases short, with 9 bases between. Germline V CDR1 and CDR2: KGHSH, LQKENI. The CDR3 length is 14 residues. CDR3 DNA sequence: TGTGCCAGCTCACCACTGCAGGGCTATGAAAAACTGTTTTTT. This encodes CASSPLQGYEKLFF.

The DNA for the CDR3 is TGTGCCAGCAGCTCCAGGTTCTTC. It translates to CASSSRFF. The chain carries TRBV5-8 and TRBJ2-1; D not resolved. The ends were cut back, 3 bases at V and 15 bases at J, with 4 bases in the middle. Germline lookup yields CDR1 SGHTS and CDR2 YDEGEE. The CDR3 has 8 amino acids.

The V call is TRBV27, the J call TRBJ2-7; TRBD2 might be the D (5 bases). V gave up 3 bases and J gave up 2 bases, with 14 bases separating them. Per the germline V gene, CDR1 is MNHEY and CDR2 is SMNVEV (reference sequence). This CDR3 region has 15 residues. CDR3 in DNA: TGTGCCAGCAGTTTTGGTTGGCGGGCCACCTACGAGCAGTACTTC. This gives the protein CASSFGWRATYEQYF.

The J gene is TRBJ1-6, the V gene TRBV5-6; D perhaps matches TRBD1 (5 bases). V was trimmed by 3 bases and J by 2 bases, leaving 9 bases between them. The CDR3 loop spans 15 amino acids. CDR1 and CDR2 (germline): SGHDT, YYEEEE. The CDR3 loop reads CASSWGGAYNSPLHF. The CDR3 DNA reads TGTGCCAGCAGCTGGGGGGGTGCCTATAATTCACCCCTCCACTTT.

This clone appeared once. The rearrangement links TRBV7-2 to TRBJ2-7; TRBD1 aligns across 7 bases. The CDR3 consists of 15 residues. The germline V gene has CDR1 SGHTA and CDR2 FQGNSA. Trimming removed 7 bases from V and 0 bases from J; junction bases left unmatched: 9. This CDR3 reads CASTVGQRSSYEQYF. CDR3 bases: TGTGCCAGCACAGTGGGACAGCGAAGCTCCTACGAGCAGTACTTC.